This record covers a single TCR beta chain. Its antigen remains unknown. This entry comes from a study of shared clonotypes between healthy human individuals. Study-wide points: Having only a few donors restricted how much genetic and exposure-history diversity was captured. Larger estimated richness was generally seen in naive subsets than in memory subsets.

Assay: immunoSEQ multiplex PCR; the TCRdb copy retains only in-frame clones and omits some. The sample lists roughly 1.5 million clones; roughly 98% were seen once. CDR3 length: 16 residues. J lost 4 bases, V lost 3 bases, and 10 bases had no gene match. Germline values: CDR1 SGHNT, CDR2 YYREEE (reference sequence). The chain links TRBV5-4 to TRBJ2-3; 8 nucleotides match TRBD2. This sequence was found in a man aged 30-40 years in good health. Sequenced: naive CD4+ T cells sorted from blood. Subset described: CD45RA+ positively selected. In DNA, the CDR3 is TGTGCCAGCAGCTCCAGCCCCAGCGGGAGCGCAGATACGCAGTATTTT. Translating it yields CASSSSPSGSADTQYF.